Shown below are 30 T cell receptor beta chains from a single sample sequenced in a study of T cell responses to AZD1222 COVID-19 vaccine. Measured with immunoSEQ multiplex PCR; TCRdb has only the in-frame clones, and not every one. The data show about 160,000 clones, 89% seen once. The input for sequencing was peripheral blood, taken on day 0 of AZD1222 vaccination. The receptors derive from an adult in good health.

The rearrangement joins TRBV2 to TRBJ2-7, with D perhaps matching TRBD1 (6 bases). V was trimmed by 6 bases and J by 0 bases, leaving 15 bases between them. This CDR3 is 15 amino acids long. Germline CDR1 reads SNHLY; CDR2 reads FYNNEI. The CDR3 protein is CASRGRQEISYEQYF. In DNA form, the CDR3 reads TGTGCCAGCAGAGGAAGACAGGAGATCTCCTACGAGCAGTACTTC. The variable domain in full, completed from reference TRBV2 and TRBJ2-7, reads EPEVTQTPSHQVTQMGQEVILRCVPISNHLYFYWYRQILGQKVEFLVSFYNNEISEKSEIFDDQFSVERPDGSNFTLKIRSTKLEDSAMYFCASRGRQEISYEQYFGPGTRLTVT.

The table lists this clone with many counts. Other DNA sequences from this sample encode an identical CDR3 as well. The chain links TRBV6-5 to TRBJ2-6; 10 bases align to TRBD1. This CDR3 spans 15 amino acids. Germline V CDR1 and CDR2: MNHEY, SVGAGI. V dropped 6 bases and J dropped 4; count of bases not matched to a gene: 3. CDR3 amino acids: CASRTGGSGANVLTF. The CDR3 DNA sequence: TGTGCCAGCAGGACAGGGGGCTCAGGGGCCAACGTCCTGACTTTC.

This rearrangement joins TRBV6-2 or TRBV6-3 to TRBJ1-6, with D unresolved. Germline V lookup: CDR1 MNHEY, CDR2 SVGEGT. The V and J ends lost 6 bases and 8 bases respectively, with 8 bases between them. The CDR3 contains 12 residues. The CDR3 is CASSPRYSPLHF. The CDR3 region has the DNA TGTGCCAGCAGCCCGCGTTATTCACCCCTCCACTTT.

This clone came up once. V usage is TRBV20-1 and J usage is TRBJ2-7, with D unclear. The CDR3 covers 11 residues. Germline lookup yields CDR1 DFQATT and CDR2 SNEGSKA (reference sequence). V lost 2 bases, J lost 9 bases, and 11 bases lay in between. The chain's CDR3 is CSARSSVGQYF. In DNA form, the CDR3 reads TGCAGTGCTAGATCCAGCGTGGGGCAGTACTTC.

The chain recombines TRBV2 with TRBJ2-2, with D possibly being TRBD2 (5 bases). Germline-derived CDR1 and CDR2 are SNHLY and FYNNEI. Deletions cut 8 bases from V and 5 bases from J, with 18 bases between. CDR3 length: 15 amino acids. The CDR3 sequence is CASGYPRVRTGELFF. CDR3 nucleotides: TGTGCCAGCGGATATCCGAGGGTTCGGACCGGGGAGCTGTTTTTT.

J is TRBJ2-7 and V is TRBV2, with D possibly TRBD1 on 5 matching bases. Germline lookup yields CDR1 SNHLY and CDR2 FYNNEI. V lost 6 bases to trimming and J lost 1 base, with 13 bases between them. The CDR3 runs 14 residues. CDR3 in amino acids: CASRTALTSYEQYF. DNA for the CDR3: TGTGCCAGCAGGACAGCCCTAACTTCCTACGAGCAGTACTTC.

The J gene is TRBJ2-1, the V gene TRBV4-2, with D perhaps being TRBD1 or TRBD2 (5 bases each). CDR1 and CDR2 from the germline V gene are LGHNA and YNFKEQ. The CDR3 loop spans 15 amino acids. The ends were cut back, 0 bases at V and 4 bases at J, with 10 bases in the middle. The CDR3, as DNA: TGTGCCAGCAGCCAAGATGTCGGGGCATACAATGAGCAGTTCTTC. Its translation: CASSQDVGAYNEQFF.

The chain links TRBV28 to TRBJ1-2; D uncertain. Trimming took off 7 bases at V and 4 bases at J, with 16 bases between the two ends. This CDR3 has 14 amino acids. Germline CDR1 reads MDHEN; CDR2 reads SYDVKM. The CDR3 nucleotides are TGTGCCAGCACCTCAAACCGGTTAATCTATGGCTACACCTTC. This gives the protein CASTSNRLIYGYTF.

The chain has TRBV11-3 and TRBJ2-5; unclear D gene. This CDR3 has 15 residues. V shed 5 bases and J shed 5 bases, with 18 bases lying between them. The germline V gene encodes CDR1 SGHNT and CDR2 YENEEA. CDR3 sequence: CASSKDPGFGETQYF. In DNA, the CDR3 is TGTGCCAGCAGCAAAGATCCCGGTTTCGGCGAGACCCAGTACTTC.

The chain couples TRBV7-9 to TRBJ1-5, with D perhaps TRBD1 (5 bases). The V end lost 2 bases, the J end lost 0 bases, and 17 bases lay between the germline ends. This CDR3 is built from 18 residues. The V gene's germline CDR1 is SEHNR and CDR2 FQNEAQ (reference sequence). CDR3 residues: CASSLSPHQGYSNQPQHF. The CDR3 DNA reads as TGTGCCAGCAGCTTATCTCCACATCAGGGTTATAGCAATCAGCCCCAGCATTTT.

This sequence joins TRBV7-8 and TRBJ2-1; no definite D call. This CDR3 spans 14 amino acids. V shed 0 bases and J shed 8 bases, with 11 bases lying between them. CDR1 and CDR2 from the germline V gene are SGHVS and FQNEAQ. CDR3 amino acids: CASSLAGPRDEQFF. The CDR3 DNA is TGTGCCAGCAGCTTAGCGGGCCCCCGGGATGAGCAGTTCTTC.

The chain combines TRBV5-1 with TRBJ1-2; D is ambiguous. CDR1 is SGHRS and CDR2 is YFSETQ in the germline V gene. The V end was cut by 5 bases, the J end by 2 bases, with 10 bases between. CDR3 length: 13 amino acids. The chain's CDR3 is CASSEVENYGYTF. The DNA for the CDR3 is TGCGCCAGCAGTGAGGTGGAGAACTATGGCTACACCTTC.

CDR3 region: CASSVGGGGNTEAFF. In DNA, the CDR3 is TGTGCCAGCAGTGTAGGGGGGGGAGGGAACACTGAAGCTTTCTTT. The V call is TRBV2, the J call TRBJ1-1; possibly TRBD1 for D (6 bases). V was shortened by 4 bases and J by 1 base, with 13 bases between the two germline ends. CDR1 SNHLY and CDR2 FYNNEI come from the germline V gene. CDR3 length: 15 amino acids.

This chain links TRBV5-1 with TRBJ2-2; TRBD2 aligns across 7 bases. Germline CDR1 reads SGHRS; CDR2 reads YFSETQ. With 5 bases clipped from V and 3 bases from J, the junction kept 7 bases outside the gene matches. This CDR3 comprises 15 residues. CDR3 sequence: CASRGGSGYTGELFF. In nucleotides, the CDR3 is TGCGCCAGCAGGGGCGGGAGCGGATACACCGGGGAGCTGTTTTTT.

J is TRBJ1-2 and V is TRBV11-2, with 7 bases aligning to TRBD1. Germline trimming cut 3 bases from V and 6 bases from J; bases unmatched to any gene: 10. This CDR3 spans 15 amino acids. Per germline, CDR1 SGHAT and CDR2 FQNNGV. This chain's CDR3 is CASSLNRGGIDGYTF. For the CDR3, the DNA is TGTGCCAGCAGCTTGAACAGGGGAGGTATTGATGGCTACACCTTC.

This clone has a handful of counts. The rearrangement joins TRBV19 to TRBJ1-4; 9 bases are shared with TRBD1. The V segment lost 5 bases and the J segment 7 bases; nucleotides outside the gene matches: 8. Germline CDR1 and CDR2: LNHDA and SQIVND (reference sequence). The CDR3 is 15 amino acids. The CDR3 DNA reads as TGTGCCAGTAGTGGCGGGGACAGGGTTACTGAAAAACTGTTTTTT. The encoded protein is CASSGGDRVTEKLFF.

This chain links TRBV9 with TRBJ1-5, with D hard to call. Trimming left V 3 bases short and J 0 bases short, with 10 bases between. The germline V gene has CDR1 SGDLS and CDR2 YYNGEE. The CDR3 length is 15 residues. The CDR3 DNA reads as TGTGCCAGCAGCGAGGCCGGTGGTAGCAATCAGCCCCAGCATTTT. Translation gives CASSEAGGSNQPQHF.

The rearrangement links TRBV2 to TRBJ1-5; perhaps TRBD1 as D (6 bases). Germline loops: CDR1 SNHLY, CDR2 FYNNEI. Between the trimmed V and J ends, which lost 6 bases and 1 base, there was a span of 13 bases. The CDR3 has 15 residues. CDR3: CASRAQGGSNQPQHF. CDR3 sequence (DNA): TGTGCCAGCAGGGCACAGGGAGGCAGCAATCAGCCCCAGCATTTT.

The genes are TRBV29-1 and TRBJ1-4, with D possibly being TRBD1 (5 bases). This CDR3 is built from 13 residues. V was clipped by 7 bases and J by 0 bases, with 9 bases between them. Germline loops: CDR1 SQVTM, CDR2 ANQGSEA. The CDR3 DNA reads as TGCAGCGCCCGGACACCAACTAATGAAAAACTGTTTTTT. This translates into CSARTPTNEKLFF.

This CDR3 is CAISEYGQGSGQPQHF. CDR3 nucleotide sequence: TGTGCCATCAGTGAGTACGGACAGGGAAGTGGGCAGCCCCAGCATTTT. The chain employs TRBV10-3 and TRBJ1-5, with 8 bases identical to TRBD1. Per the germline V gene, CDR1 is ENHRY and CDR2 is SYGVKD. The CDR3 sequence is 16 residues long. The ends lost 1 base at V and 7 bases at J; junction bases unmatched: 9.

This chain joins TRBV7-3 and TRBJ1-1; D remains unclear. V lost 1 base, J lost 3 bases, and 6 bases lay in between. The CDR3 contains 13 residues. Looked up from germline, CDR1 is SGHTA and CDR2 is FQGTGA. This CDR3 reads CASSLIRDTEAFF. CDR3 in DNA: TGTGCCAGCAGCTTAATTAGGGACACTGAAGCTTTCTTT.

This clone was observed once. CDR3 bases: TGTGCCACCAGCAGAACTATGGACCCCTTGGCTGAAGCTTTCTTT. It translates to CATSRTMDPLAEAFF. The rearrangement links TRBV15 to TRBJ1-1; no definite D call. From germline, CDR1 is LNHNV and CDR2 YYDKDF (reference sequence). The V gene lost 2 bases and the J gene lost 6 bases, with 16 bases spanning the gap. This CDR3 spans 15 amino acids.

The chain combines TRBV18 with TRBJ2-1; D unclear. The CDR3 totals 14 residues. In germline, CDR1 is KGHSH, CDR2 LQKENI. V lost 0 bases, J lost 6 bases, and 9 bases lay in between. For the CDR3, the DNA is TGTGCCAGCTCACCACCGACAAGACTCAATGAGCAGTTCTTC. Translating it yields CASSPPTRLNEQFF.

The chain recombines TRBV30 with TRBJ1-2; 9 bases map to TRBD1. Germline lookup yields CDR1 GTSNPN and CDR2 SVGIG (reference sequence). This CDR3 is 13 amino acids long. Trimming took 2 bases from V and 8 from J; bases not matched to a gene: 6. The chain's CDR3 is CAWSTGGAQGYTF. The CDR3 nucleotides are TGTGCCTGGAGTACAGGGGGCGCGCAGGGCTACACCTTC.

V and J are TRBV10-1 and TRBJ2-1, with D hard to call. V was trimmed by 0 bases and J by 0 bases, leaving 9 bases between them. The CDR3 sequence is 16 residues long. The germline V gene encodes CDR1 WNHNN and CDR2 SYGVQD (reference sequence). The CDR3 DNA follows: TGCGCCAGCAGTGAGTCGCACTCCATCTCCTACAATGAGCAGTTCTTC. It is translated as CASSESHSISYNEQFF.

This clone was recorded only once. V is TRBV27 and J is TRBJ1-1; D is undetermined. Germline loops: CDR1 MNHEY, CDR2 SMNVEV (reference sequence). The CDR3 is 14 amino acids. V dropped 5 bases and J dropped 1 base, with 11 bases sitting between them. The CDR3 region is CASSPGLRNTEAFF. CDR3 DNA sequence: TGTGCCAGCAGTCCCGGACTGAGGAACACTGAAGCTTTCTTT.

The chain couples TRBV9 to TRBJ1-1; 7 nucleotides line up with TRBD1. The CDR3 contains 16 residues. The V gene's germline CDR1 is SGDLS and CDR2 YYNGEE. Trimming cost V 1 base and J 10 bases; bases outside gene matches: 16. CDR3 nucleotide sequence: TGTGCCAGCAGCGTATCTATAGGAGAGGGGGCGAAAGGAGCTTTCTTT. It is translated as CASSVSIGEGAKGAFF.

The rearrangement links TRBV5-1 to TRBJ2-1, with 9 bases matching TRBD1. Germline lookup yields CDR1 SGHRS and CDR2 YFSETQ. V was pared by 5 bases and J by 7 bases, with 4 bases of the junction left unmatched. This CDR3 has 13 residues. CDR3 loop: CASSRDRANEQFF. CDR3 bases: TGCGCCAGCAGTCGGGACAGGGCAAATGAGCAGTTCTTC.

This chain links TRBV9 with TRBJ1-5; D is undetermined. The length of the CDR3 is 14 residues. From germline, CDR1 is SGDLS and CDR2 YYNGEE. Trimming took off 0 bases at V and 9 bases at J, with 13 bases between the two ends. CDR3 region: CASSVGGGPRPQHF. The CDR3 DNA follows: TGTGCCAGCAGCGTAGGCGGAGGCCCACGGCCCCAGCATTTT.

This chain links TRBV28 with TRBJ1-5, with 10 bases fitting TRBD1. Trimming at V came to 6 bases and at J to 4 bases, leaving 6 bases not matched to a gene. Looked up from germline, CDR1 is MDHEN and CDR2 is SYDVKM. The CDR3 loop spans 15 amino acids. The CDR3 DNA is TGTGCCAGCAGGTACCCGGGACAGGGGAATCAGCCCCAGCATTTT. The encoded protein is CASRYPGQGNQPQHF.